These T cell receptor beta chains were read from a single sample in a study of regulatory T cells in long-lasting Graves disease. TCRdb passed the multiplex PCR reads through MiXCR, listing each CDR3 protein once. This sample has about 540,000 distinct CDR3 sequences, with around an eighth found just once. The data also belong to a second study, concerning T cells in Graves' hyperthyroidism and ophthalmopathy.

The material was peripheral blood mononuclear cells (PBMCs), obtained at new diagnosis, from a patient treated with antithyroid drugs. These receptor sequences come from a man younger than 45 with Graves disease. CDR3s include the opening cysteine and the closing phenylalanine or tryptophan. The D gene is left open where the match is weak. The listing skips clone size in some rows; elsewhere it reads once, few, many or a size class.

CDR3 DNA: TGCAGTGCCCCTTCTAGCGGGAGAAACAATGAGCAGTTCTTC; CDR3 protein: CSAPSSGRNNEQFF; V gene: TRBV20-1; D gene: TRBD2; clone size: many; J gene: TRBJ2-1
CDR3 DNA: TGTGCCAGCAGTTACTGGGTGGGACCGAGGCCCTCCTACGAGCAGTACTTC; CDR3 protein: CASSYWVGPRPSYEQYF; V gene: TRBV6-9; D gene: NA; clone size: few; J gene: TRBJ2-7
CDR3 DNA: TGTGCCAGCACCGGATGGGGGACAGGGCCCTACGAGCAGTACTTC; CDR3 protein: CASTGWGTGPYEQYF; V gene: TRBV27; D gene: TRBD1; clone size: NA; J gene: TRBJ2-7
CDR3 DNA: TGTGCCAGCAGCCAGGACGGACAGGGCTACGAGCAGTACTTC; CDR3 protein: CASSQDGQGYEQYF; V gene: TRBV14; D gene: TRBD1; clone size: few; J gene: TRBJ2-7
CDR3 DNA: TGTGCCATCAGTGACTTAGCGTACGAGCAGTACTTC; CDR3 protein: CAISDLAYEQYF; V gene: TRBV10-3; D gene: NA; clone size: few; J gene: TRBJ2-7
CDR3 DNA: TGTGCCAGCAGCTTAGCCTCCCTGAACACTGAAGCTTTCTTT; CDR3 protein: CASSLASLNTEAFF; V gene: TRBV5-1; D gene: NA; clone size: many; J gene: TRBJ1-1
CDR3 DNA: TGCAGTTCACCGGGGACAGCCAATTCACCCCTCCACTTT; CDR3 protein: CSSPGTANSPLHF; V gene: TRBV20-1; D gene: TRBD1; clone size: few; J gene: TRBJ1-6
CDR3 DNA: TGCAGCGTTGAAGATCCCGTGGGACAGGGCTTGACTAGCGGGAGCCAGAACACCGGGGAGCTGTTTTTT; CDR3 protein: CSVEDPVGQGLTSGSQNTGELFF; V gene: TRBV29-1; D gene: TRBD2; clone size: NA; J gene: TRBJ2-2
CDR3 DNA: TGCGCCAGCAGCTCACGCACGGGACTGCAGAACACTGAAGCTTTCTTT; CDR3 protein: CASSSRTGLQNTEAFF; V gene: TRBV5-1; D gene: NA; clone size: NA; J gene: TRBJ1-1
CDR3 DNA: TGTGCCAGTAGTATAGGGTGGGAGTCCTACGAGCAGTACTTC; CDR3 protein: CASSIGWESYEQYF; V gene: TRBV19; D gene: NA; clone size: few; J gene: TRBJ2-7
CDR3 DNA: TGCGCCAGCAGCTTGGCTGGTAGAGGCTCACCCCTCCACTTT; CDR3 protein: CASSLAGRGSPLHF; V gene: TRBV5-1; D gene: NA; clone size: many; J gene: TRBJ1-6
CDR3 DNA: TGTGCCAGCAGCTTAGACCCCGGGACTAGCGGAGGCGCAGATACGCAGTATTTT; CDR3 protein: CASSLDPGTSGGADTQYF; V gene: TRBV7-9; D gene: TRBD2; clone size: NA; J gene: TRBJ2-3
CDR3 DNA: TGTGCCAGCAGCGCGGGGGCGCGGGGAACCTACGAGCAGTACTTC; CDR3 protein: CASSAGARGTYEQYF; V gene: TRBV7-6; D gene: NA; clone size: many; J gene: TRBJ2-7
CDR3 DNA: TGTGCCAGTAGTCCGTGGGGGGGAACAGATACGCAGTATTTT; CDR3 protein: CASSPWGGTDTQYF; V gene: TRBV19; D gene: TRBD2; clone size: NA; J gene: TRBJ2-3
CDR3 DNA: TGCAGCGCCGGGCGGGGTAGCGGGAGGGACAATGAGCAGTTCTTC; CDR3 protein: CSAGRGSGRDNEQFF; V gene: TRBV29-1; D gene: TRBD2; clone size: many; J gene: TRBJ2-1
CDR3 DNA: TGTGCCAGCAGCGTAGCACTAGCGGGTTACAATGAGCAGTTCTTC; CDR3 protein: CASSVALAGYNEQFF; V gene: TRBV9; D gene: TRBD2; clone size: few; J gene: TRBJ2-1
CDR3 DNA: TGTGCCAGCAGTCCGCCAGGGACCTCAAACGAGCAGTACTTC; CDR3 protein: CASSPPGTSNEQYF; V gene: TRBV27; D gene: NA; clone size: many; J gene: TRBJ2-7
CDR3 DNA: TGTGCCAGCAGCACTATAGCGGGAGGGCCGGATGAGCAGTTCTTC; CDR3 protein: CASSTIAGGPDEQFF; V gene: TRBV11-2; D gene: TRBD2; clone size: many; J gene: TRBJ2-1
CDR3 DNA: TGTGCCAGCAGCCAGGACAGGGTGGTAGCTTTCTTT; CDR3 protein: CASSQDRVVAFF; V gene: TRBV12-3/TRBV12-4; D gene: TRBD1; clone size: many; J gene: TRBJ1-1
CDR3 DNA: TGTGCCAGCAGCTTCCCTAAGGTCGGATTCTCCTACAATGAGCAGTTCTTC; CDR3 protein: CASSFPKVGFSYNEQFF; V gene: TRBV7-2; D gene: NA; clone size: NA; J gene: TRBJ2-1
CDR3 DNA: TGTGCCAGCAGCTTGGGGGGAGGGCCAAAAGAGCAGTTCTTC; CDR3 protein: CASSLGGGPKEQFF; V gene: TRBV7-3; D gene: TRBD2; clone size: few; J gene: TRBJ2-1
CDR3 DNA: TGTGCCAGTAGTACGGGGAACGGAGGGTGGCGAGTTTTT; CDR3 protein: CASSTGNGGWRVF; V gene: TRBV19; D gene: NA; clone size: few; J gene: TRBJ1-4
CDR3 DNA: TGCAGCGTGGAGAGACAGGGGGCGAACACCGGGGAGCTGTTTTTT; CDR3 protein: CSVERQGANTGELFF; V gene: TRBV29-1; D gene: TRBD1; clone size: many; J gene: TRBJ2-2
CDR3 DNA: TGCGCCAGCAGGCTCCCAGGGTTGAACACTGAAGCTTTCTTT; CDR3 protein: CASRLPGLNTEAFF; V gene: TRBV5-1; D gene: NA; clone size: few; J gene: TRBJ1-1
CDR3 DNA: TGTGCCAGCAGTGTCGAGGGGACAGAGACCCAGTACTTC; CDR3 protein: CASSVEGTETQYF; V gene: TRBV2; D gene: NA; clone size: NA; J gene: TRBJ2-5
CDR3 DNA: TGTGCCAGCAGTATTTATCAAGGGACCCAGTACTTC; CDR3 protein: CASSIYQGTQYF; V gene: TRBV27; D gene: NA; clone size: NA; J gene: TRBJ2-5
CDR3 DNA: TGTGCCAGCAGTCTAGGGGATGTGGGAGGGCCGTACAATGAGCAGTTCTTC; CDR3 protein: CASSLGDVGGPYNEQFF; V gene: TRBV12-3/TRBV12-4; D gene: TRBD2; clone size: many; J gene: TRBJ2-1
CDR3 DNA: TGCAGTGCTGGTGCGGGCATCTCCTACAATGAGCAGTTCTTC; CDR3 protein: CSAGAGISYNEQFF; V gene: TRBV20-1; D gene: NA; clone size: many; J gene: TRBJ2-1
CDR3 DNA: TGTGCCGCGCTCGGGGGGAACATCTACGAGCAGTACTTC; CDR3 protein: CAALGGNIYEQYF; V gene: TRBV28; D gene: TRBD2; clone size: NA; J gene: TRBJ2-7
CDR3 DNA: TGTGCCTGGAGTGCCCGGGATTTCACTGAAGCTTTCTTT; CDR3 protein: CAWSARDFTEAFF; V gene: TRBV30; D gene: NA; clone size: many; J gene: TRBJ1-1
CDR3 DNA: TGTGCCAGCAGTGAATATGGCGAAACAGTTTCTGACGAGCAGTACTTC; CDR3 protein: CASSEYGETVSDEQYF; V gene: TRBV25-1; D gene: NA; clone size: many; J gene: TRBJ2-7
CDR3 DNA: TGTGCCAGCAGCCAGACAGGGGAGGATGGCTACACCTTC; CDR3 protein: CASSQTGEDGYTF; V gene: TRBV3-1; D gene: TRBD1; clone size: many; J gene: TRBJ1-2
CDR3 DNA: TGTGCCAGCAGCTTAGGGGACGGCCATTCCTACGAGCAGTACTTC; CDR3 protein: CASSLGDGHSYEQYF; V gene: TRBV7-9; D gene: NA; clone size: many; J gene: TRBJ2-7
CDR3 DNA: TGTGCCAGCAGTACAACAGGGGACCCCACCTTC; CDR3 protein: CASSTTGDPTF; V gene: TRBV7-9; D gene: TRBD1; clone size: few; J gene: TRBJ1-2
CDR3 DNA: TGCGCCAGCAGCTCGGGACTAGCGGGAGGGCCCAATGAGCAGTTCTTC; CDR3 protein: CASSSGLAGGPNEQFF; V gene: TRBV5-1; D gene: TRBD2; clone size: many; J gene: TRBJ2-1
CDR3 DNA: TGTGCCAGCTCACCCCTTGAGGGGGCGGAGACCCAGTACTTC; CDR3 protein: CASSPLEGAETQYF; V gene: TRBV18; D gene: TRBD1; clone size: few; J gene: TRBJ2-5
CDR3 DNA: TGTGCCAGCAGCACAACTGGGGGCCCGAACACCGGGGAGCTGTTTTTT; CDR3 protein: CASSTTGGPNTGELFF; V gene: TRBV11-1; D gene: NA; clone size: few; J gene: TRBJ2-2
CDR3 DNA: TGCAGCGTTCTGGGGGGTCTTAATGAAAAACTGTTTTTT; CDR3 protein: CSVLGGLNEKLFF; V gene: TRBV29-1; D gene: NA; clone size: NA; J gene: TRBJ1-4
CDR3 DNA: TGTGCCACCCAACGTTCAACCTTGGGCACCGGGGAGCTGTTTTTT; CDR3 protein: CATQRSTLGTGELFF; V gene: TRBV15; D gene: NA; clone size: many; J gene: TRBJ2-2
CDR3 DNA: TGTGCCAGCACCAGTAACTATGGCTACACCTTC; CDR3 protein: CASTSNYGYTF; V gene: TRBV7-9; D gene: NA; clone size: many; J gene: TRBJ1-2
CDR3 DNA: TGTGCCACCAGCAGACCGGGACTAGCGGTTCCGGCCCAGTACTTC; CDR3 protein: CATSRPGLAVPAQYF; V gene: TRBV15; D gene: TRBD2; clone size: many; J gene: TRBJ2-5
CDR3 DNA: TGCGCCAGCAGTGATGGGGGCCAGGCCGGGGAGCTGTTTTTT; CDR3 protein: CASSDGGQAGELFF; V gene: TRBV10-1; D gene: NA; clone size: few; J gene: TRBJ2-2
CDR3 DNA: TGTGCCAGCAGTTCAGACAGGCGCAATCAGCCCCAGCATTTT; CDR3 protein: CASSSDRRNQPQHF; V gene: TRBV2; D gene: NA; clone size: many; J gene: TRBJ1-5